This T cell receptor beta chain was captured by sequencing in a study of T cell responses to AZD1222 COVID-19 vaccine. CDR1 MNHEY and CDR2 SVGAGI come from the germline V gene. J lost 7 bases, V lost 3 bases, and 6 bases had no gene match. The CDR3 spans 15 residues. Concerning this clone itself: Other DNA sequences within the sample encode an identical CDR3.

Here immunoSEQ multiplex PCR was the method, and the copy in TCRdb shows in-frame clones only, minus some. Found here are 150,000 to 200,000 clones, roughly nine tenths of them singletons; the top ten hold approximately 1.6%. The sequencing used peripheral blood, collected 28 days after the second AZD1222 dose. The genes are TRBV6-5 and TRBJ1-6; 7 bases map to TRBD1. The sequence came from an adult who received the AZD1222 COVID-19 vaccine. The CDR3 reads CASSYYGTVNSPLHF. The CDR3, as DNA: TGTGCCAGCAGTTATTACGGGACAGTGAATTCACCCCTCCACTTT.